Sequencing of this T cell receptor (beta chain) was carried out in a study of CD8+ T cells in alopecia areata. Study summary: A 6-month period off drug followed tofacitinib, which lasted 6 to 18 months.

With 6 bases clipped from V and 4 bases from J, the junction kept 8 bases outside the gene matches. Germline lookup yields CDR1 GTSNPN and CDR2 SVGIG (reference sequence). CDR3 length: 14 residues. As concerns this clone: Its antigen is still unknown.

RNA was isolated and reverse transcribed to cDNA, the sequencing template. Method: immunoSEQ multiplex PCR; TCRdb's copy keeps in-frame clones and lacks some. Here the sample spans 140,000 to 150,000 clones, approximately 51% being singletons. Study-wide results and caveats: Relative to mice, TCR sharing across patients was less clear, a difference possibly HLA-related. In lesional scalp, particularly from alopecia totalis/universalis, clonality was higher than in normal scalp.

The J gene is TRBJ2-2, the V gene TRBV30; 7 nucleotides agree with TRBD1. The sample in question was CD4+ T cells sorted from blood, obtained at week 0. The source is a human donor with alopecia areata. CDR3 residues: CACNRGPSTGELFF. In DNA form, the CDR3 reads TGTGCCTGTAACAGGGGACCCAGCACCGGGGAGCTGTTTTTT.